This passage covers 8 T cell receptor beta chains from one sample sequenced in a study of T-cell memory formation after mild COVID-19. TCRdb re-analysed the 5' RACE reads in MiXCR, keeping a single row per CDR3 protein. The table shows 100,000 to 150,000 distinct CDR3 sequences, with 15% to 20% occurring only once. The sequenced sample consisted of PBMCs or a T cell subset sorted from them (not recorded which). The receptors shown here come from an adult woman who had mild COVID-19 (a few samples of this study predate the infection). Cell type and time point are not known.

J is TRBJ2-7 and V is TRBV7-2; a possible D gene is TRBD1 (6 bases). Trimming took 5 bases from V and 3 from J, leaving 11 bases between them. Germline V gives CDR1 SGHTA, CDR2 FQGNSA. The CDR3 contains 13 residues. CDR3 amino acids: CASSRWTDYEQYF. The CDR3, as DNA: TGTGCCAGCAGCCGGTGGACAGACTACGAGCAGTACTTC.

This clonotype was picked up a small number of times. This chain connects TRBV20-1 to TRBJ2-7, with 11 bases lining up with TRBD2. CDR1 and CDR2 (germline): DFQATT, SNEGSKA (reference sequence). The CDR3 length is 14 residues. The V segment lost 0 bases and the J segment 3 bases; nucleotides outside the gene matches: 1. The CDR3 is CSARDTSGGYEQYF. The CDR3 region has the DNA TGCAGTGCTAGAGATACTAGCGGGGGCTACGAGCAGTACTTC.

This clonotype turned up a few times. The CDR3 nucleotides are TGTGCCACCAGTGATTATGGCGGGGAGGAAGATACGCAGTATTTT. The encoded protein is CATSDYGGEEDTQYF. The rearrangement joins TRBV24-1 to TRBJ2-3; D might be TRBD2 (6 bases). Germline V gene sequence: CDR1 KGHDR, CDR2 SFDVKD. Trimming took off 2 bases at V and 5 bases at J, with 13 bases between the two ends. The CDR3 is 15 residues long.

The gene calls are TRBV7-2 and TRBJ2-3; 15 nucleotides line up with TRBD2. CDR1 and CDR2 from the germline V gene are SGHTA and FQGNSA. The CDR3 sequence is 19 residues long. J lost 1 base, V lost 5 bases, and 10 bases had no gene match. Here the CDR3 reads CASSLRTSGRVWGTDTQYF. The CDR3 coding sequence is TGTGCCAGCAGCCTTCGGACTAGCGGGAGGGTGTGGGGCACAGATACGCAGTATTTT. Full variable domain (rest looked up from reference TRBV7-2 and TRBJ2-3): GAGVSQSPSNKVTEKGKDVELRCDPISGHTALYWYRQSLGQGLEFLIYFQGNSAPDKSGLPSDRFSAERTGGSVSTLTIQRTQQEDSAVYLCASSLRTSGRVWGTDTQYFGPGTRLTVL.

There are a few counts of this clonotype. V is TRBV20-1 and J is TRBJ2-3; 14 bases are shared with TRBD2. The V segment lost 7 bases and the J segment 1 base; nucleotides outside the gene matches: 7. Germline assignment: CDR1 DFQATT and CDR2 SNEGSKA (reference sequence). CDR3 length: 16 amino acids. DNA of the CDR3: TGCAGTGTTCGGACTAGCGGGAGGCATGGCACAGATACGCAGTATTTT. This encodes CSVRTSGRHGTDTQYF.

This clonotype was detected many times. This rearrangement joins TRBV9 to TRBJ2-4; tentative D call: TRBD2 (5 bases). Trimming shortened V by 0 bases and J by 1 base, and 17 bases separated the two germline ends. Per the germline V gene, CDR1 is SGDLS and CDR2 is YYNGEE. The CDR3 extends over 18 amino acids. CDR3 DNA sequence: TGTGCCAGCAGCGTAGTTAGCGATGGGCCTGGGGCCAAAAACATTCAGTACTTC. This gives the protein CASSVVSDGPGAKNIQYF.

This clonotype was counted between two and nine times. The chain carries TRBV5-6 and TRBJ2-1; TRBD2 matches 8 bases. Germline V gives CDR1 SGHDT, CDR2 YYEEEE. The CDR3 spans 16 residues. Unmatched junction bases numbered 12, after V lost 4 bases and J lost 6 bases. For the CDR3, the DNA is TGTGCCAGCAGCCCCCTGGGGCGGGGGGCGATCAATGAGCAGTTCTTC. Protein sequence: CASSPLGRGAINEQFF.

This chain connects TRBV19 to TRBJ2-7; D remains unclear. The CDR3 spans 13 residues. In germline, CDR1 is LNHDA, CDR2 SQIVND (reference sequence). Trimming cost V 2 bases and J 6 bases, with 11 bases left between them. The CDR3 DNA sequence: TGTGCCAGTAGTATAAATCTCCCAGCCGAGCAGTACTTC. Protein: CASSINLPAEQYF. The full variable domain, in which reference TRBV19 and TRBJ2-7 provide the parts outside the CDR3, is DGGITQSPKYLFRKEGQNVTLSCEQNLNHDAMYWYRQDPGQGLRLIYYSQIVNDFQKGDIAEGYSVSREKKESFPLTVTSAQKNPTAFYLCASSINLPAEQYFGPGTRLTVT.